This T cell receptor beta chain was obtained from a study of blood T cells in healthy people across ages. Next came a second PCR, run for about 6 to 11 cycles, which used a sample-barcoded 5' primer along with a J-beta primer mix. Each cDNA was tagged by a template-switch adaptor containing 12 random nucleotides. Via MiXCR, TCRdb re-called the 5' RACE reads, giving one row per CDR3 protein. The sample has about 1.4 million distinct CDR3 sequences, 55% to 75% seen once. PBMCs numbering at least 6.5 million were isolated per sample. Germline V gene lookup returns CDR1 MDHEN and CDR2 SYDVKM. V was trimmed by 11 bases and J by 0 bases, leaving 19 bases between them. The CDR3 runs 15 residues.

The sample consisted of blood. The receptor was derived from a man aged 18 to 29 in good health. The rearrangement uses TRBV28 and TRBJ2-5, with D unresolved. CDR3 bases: TGTGCCGGCACACCCCTACAGATGTACCAAGAGACCCAGTACTTC. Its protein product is CAGTPLQMYQETQYF.